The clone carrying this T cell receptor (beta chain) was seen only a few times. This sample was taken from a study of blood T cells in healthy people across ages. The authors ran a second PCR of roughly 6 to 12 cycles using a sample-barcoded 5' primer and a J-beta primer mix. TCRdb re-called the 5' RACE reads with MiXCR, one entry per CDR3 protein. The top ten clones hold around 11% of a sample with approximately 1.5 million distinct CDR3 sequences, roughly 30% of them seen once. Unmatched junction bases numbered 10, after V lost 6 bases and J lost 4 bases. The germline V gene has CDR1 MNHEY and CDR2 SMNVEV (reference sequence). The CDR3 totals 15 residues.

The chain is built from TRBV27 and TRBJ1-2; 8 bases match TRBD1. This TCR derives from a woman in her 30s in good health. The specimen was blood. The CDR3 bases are TGTGCCAGCAGCCTAGCCGACAGGGGCCCCTATGGCTACACCTTC. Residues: CASSLADRGPYGYTF.